The clone carrying this TCR beta chain occurred a few times. The antigen remains unidentified. Per germline, CDR1 SGHDT and CDR2 YYEEEE. The J segment lost 8 bases and the V segment lost 4 bases, leaving 8 bases of the junction unmatched. The CDR3 runs to 14 residues. This entry is derived from a study of response to subunit inactivated influenza vaccine. General study points: The authors proposed limited new T cell recruitment per seasonal influenza vaccination.

TCRdb processed the RT-PCR reads anew with MiXCR; each CDR3 protein has one entry. The sample contains hundreds of thousands of distinct CDR3 sequences, 9.5% to 13% of which appear only once. The chain recombines TRBV5-6 with TRBJ2-2; 7 positions match TRBD2. The starting material was PBMCs from blood, obtained more than 35 days after vaccination. This receptor was obtained from a man between 45 and 60 years old who received an inactivated influenza vaccine. Here the CDR3 reads CASSPPGGAGELFF. The CDR3 nucleotides are TGTGCCAGCAGCCCGCCGGGGGGAGCAGGGGAGCTGTTTTTT.